Presented here are 16 T cell receptor beta chains from one specimen sequenced in a study of metastatic and nonmetastatic thyroid tumors. Among the patients, none had received any treatment before thyroid surgery. TCRdb re-called the PCR reads through MiXCR. The data show roughly 20,000 clones, approximately 34% seen once. The source material was tumor tissue. The receptors were gathered from a female donor with papillary thyroid cancer or a benign thyroid nodule (not recorded which). Some clones in this sample may be carry-over from other donors' samples.

This clone was counted only a few times. The J gene is TRBJ2-1, the V gene TRBV6-1, with 7 bases lining up with TRBD2. The CDR3 extends over 15 amino acids. CDR1 is MNHNS, CDR2 SASEGT, per germline. With V trimmed by 0 bases and J by 4 bases, 3 bases remained unmatched. CDR3 protein: CASSEAQAGYNEQFF. CDR3 bases: TGTGCCAGCAGTGAAGCGCAAGCGGGATACAATGAGCAGTTCTTC.

This chain uses TRBV5-1 with TRBJ2-3; D is possibly TRBD2 (6 bases). V lost 0 bases to trimming and J lost 2 bases, with 7 bases between them. The CDR3 sequence is 14 residues long. Per the germline V gene, CDR1 is SGHRS and CDR2 is YFSETQ. CDR3 amino acids: CASSLEDYTDTQYF. CDR3 sequence (DNA): TGCGCCAGCAGCTTGGAGGACTACACAGATACGCAGTATTTT.

This clone has more than one count but fewer than ten. The chain links TRBV10-3 to TRBJ2-2; 7 nucleotides agree with TRBD1. CDR1 and CDR2 from the germline V gene are ENHRY and SYGVKD. This CDR3 is built from 16 residues. J lost 4 bases, V lost 3 bases, and 8 bases had no gene match. CDR3 amino acids: CAISDQQGLSTGELFF. Written as DNA, the CDR3 is TGTGCCATCAGTGACCAACAGGGGCTTTCCACCGGGGAGCTGTTTTTT.

The chain employs TRBV4-1 and TRBJ2-3, with a weak D call TRBD2 (5 bases). The CDR3 contains 16 residues. From germline, CDR1 is MGHRA and CDR2 YSYEKL. Trimming stripped 0 bases from V and 1 base from J, with 11 bases between. The DNA of the CDR3 is TGCGCCAGCAGCCAAGAGGCTGCGGGCCGCACAGATACGCAGTATTTT. Residues: CASSQEAAGRTDTQYF.

The chain recombines TRBV6-1 with TRBJ1-1; D is perhaps TRBD1 (5 bases). Trimming left V 6 bases short and J 4 bases short, with 12 bases between. Looked up from germline, CDR1 is MNHNS and CDR2 is SASEGT. This CDR3 comprises 13 residues. The CDR3: CASSFGGGTEAFF. CDR3 nucleotide sequence: TGTGCCAGCAGCTTCGGGGGAGGCACTGAAGCTTTCTTT.

This clone was observed a few times. J is TRBJ1-5 and V is TRBV20-1; D is unresolved. The CDR3 consists of 14 residues. Per germline, CDR1 DFQATT and CDR2 SNEGSKA (reference sequence). V shed 0 bases and J shed 3 bases, with 9 bases lying between them. CDR3 DNA sequence: TGCAGTGCTAGAGATCTAGGGCCCAATCAGCCCCAGCATTTT. Its protein product is CSARDLGPNQPQHF.

The rearrangement uses TRBV5-1 and TRBJ2-2, with 8 positions matching TRBD2. V was clipped by 4 bases and J by 5 bases; unmatched bases: 7. Germline V gene sequence: CDR1 SGHRS, CDR2 YFSETQ. CDR3 length equals 15 residues. The CDR3 protein is CASSLTSGETGELFF. The DNA of the CDR3 is TGCGCCAGCAGCCTTACTAGCGGAGAAACCGGGGAGCTGTTTTTT.

This chain connects TRBV5-1 to TRBJ1-2; 8 bases agree with TRBD1. Per the germline V gene, CDR1 is SGHRS and CDR2 is YFSETQ. Unmatched junction bases numbered 6, after V lost 2 bases and J lost 6 bases. The CDR3 is made up of 14 amino acids. The CDR3 loop is CASSFFPGGDGYTF. As DNA, the CDR3 is TGCGCCAGCAGCTTCTTCCCAGGGGGCGATGGCTACACCTTC.

This clone was seen only a few times. The rearrangement links TRBV24-1 to TRBJ2-7; TRBD1 matches 7 bases. Unmatched junction bases numbered 5, after V lost 1 base and J lost 6 bases. CDR3 size: 14 residues. Germline CDR1 and CDR2: KGHDR and SFDVKD. The CDR3 loop is CATSDFRQGGEQYF. In DNA form, the CDR3 reads TGTGCCACCAGTGATTTTCGACAGGGTGGCGAGCAGTACTTC.

This clone turned up a few times. J is TRBJ1-2 and V is TRBV18; 9 bases are shared with TRBD1. The CDR3 contains 15 residues. V was pared by 3 bases and J by 4 bases, with 6 bases of the junction left unmatched. From germline, CDR1 is KGHSH and CDR2 LQKENI. In DNA, the CDR3 is TGTGCCAGCTCACCGGAGGGACAGGGTAGCTATGGCTACACCTTC. Its translation: CASSPEGQGSYGYTF.

The rearrangement joins TRBV5-5 to TRBJ2-1; D is unclear. This CDR3 has 13 amino acids. CDR1 and CDR2 from the germline V gene are SGHKS and YYEKEE (reference sequence). V was trimmed by 2 bases and J by 5 bases, leaving 8 bases between them. CDR3 sequence reads: CASSLWPNNEQFF. The CDR3 DNA follows: TGTGCCAGCAGCTTATGGCCTAACAATGAGCAGTTCTTC.

The chain combines TRBV4-2 with TRBJ2-5; 7 positions match TRBD2. Germline CDR1 and CDR2: LGHNA and YNFKEQ. V trimming: 3 bases; J trimming: 0 bases; junction bases outside the gene matches: 4. The length of the CDR3 is 15 residues. The CDR3 is CASSQGLADQETQYF. In nucleotides, the CDR3 is TGTGCCAGCAGCCAGGGGCTAGCGGACCAAGAGACCCAGTACTTC.

There are a few counts of this clone. The chain links TRBV3-1 to TRBJ2-5; the D gene could be TRBD1 or TRBD2 (6 bases each). Trimming cost V 4 bases and J 9 bases, with 15 bases left between them. CDR3 length equals 13 residues. Germline CDR1 is LGHDT and CDR2 is YNNKEL (reference sequence). The CDR3 nucleotides are TGTGCCAGCAGCCTGGCGGGGCCAGGGGCCCAGTACTTC. Protein product: CASSLAGPGAQYF.

V is TRBV28 and J is TRBJ1-3, with TRBD1 matching 7 bases. This CDR3 has 15 residues. Germline V lookup: CDR1 MDHEN, CDR2 SYDVKM. With V trimmed by 7 bases and J by 4 bases, 10 bases remained unmatched. The CDR3 spells CASTPGDSAGNTIYF. CDR3 DNA: TGTGCCAGCACCCCAGGGGACAGTGCGGGAAACACCATATATTTT.

V is TRBV19 and J is TRBJ1-3; D may be TRBD1 (5 bases). The CDR3 contains 15 residues. V dropped 1 base and J dropped 4 bases, with 11 bases sitting between them. Looked up from germline, CDR1 is LNHDA and CDR2 is SQIVND (reference sequence). The CDR3 nucleotides read TGTGCCAGTAGTATAGGACAGAAATCCGGAAACACCATATATTTT. This gives the protein CASSIGQKSGNTIYF.

This chain links TRBV11-2 with TRBJ1-2; maybe TRBD1 (6 bases). The length of the CDR3 is 13 residues. V was clipped by 5 bases and J by 5 bases, with 12 bases between them. Germline assignment: CDR1 SGHAT and CDR2 FQNNGV. The DNA for the CDR3 is TGTGCCAGCAGCGCCGCAGGGGTGTATGGCTACACCTTC. Its translation: CASSAAGVYGYTF.